This T cell receptor beta chain is from a study of T cells in Graves' hyperthyroidism and ophthalmopathy. Amplification yielded TCR beta CDR3 regions, with RNA transcripts as the source. HTBI primers were employed in a first-round RT-PCR of the TCR CDR3. MiXCR, applied by TCRdb to the multiplex PCR reads, yields one record per CDR3 protein. Among hundreds of thousands of distinct CDR3 sequences listed, 45% were seen once. V was pared by 4 bases and J by 5 bases, with 21 bases between. CDR1 is SNHLY and CDR2 is FYNNEI in the germline V gene. CDR3 length: 18 residues. This receptor was obtained from an adult man with Graves' disease, either hyperthyroidism or ophthalmopathy (not recorded which). This chain joins TRBV2 and TRBJ1-6; D is unresolved. Material: peripheral blood or thyroid tissue (not recorded which). The CDR3, as DNA: TGTGCCAGCAGTGGGTTAGAAGGACTCTTTTCCCATAATTCACCCCTCCACTTT. Protein sequence: CASSGLEGLFSHNSPLHF.